This section outlines one T cell receptor (beta chain) sequence together with its context. Germline CDR1 and CDR2: LNHDA and SQIVND (reference sequence). Trimming left V 4 bases short and J 5 bases short, with 15 bases between. The CDR3 has 15 residues. The data belong to a study of T cell responses to AZD1222 COVID-19 vaccine. TCRdb's copy holds only in-frame clones and misses some; the assay was immunoSEQ multiplex PCR. The sample includes more than 150,000 clones, 75% to 95% of them seen just once. The clonotype originates from an adult in good health. The sample in question was peripheral blood, obtained on day 0 of AZD1222 vaccination. This chain connects TRBV19 to TRBJ2-1; D unresolved. CDR3 residues: CASSTNKRPHNEQFF. In nucleotides, the CDR3 is TGTGCCAGTAGTACAAACAAACGTCCTCACAATGAGCAGTTCTTC.